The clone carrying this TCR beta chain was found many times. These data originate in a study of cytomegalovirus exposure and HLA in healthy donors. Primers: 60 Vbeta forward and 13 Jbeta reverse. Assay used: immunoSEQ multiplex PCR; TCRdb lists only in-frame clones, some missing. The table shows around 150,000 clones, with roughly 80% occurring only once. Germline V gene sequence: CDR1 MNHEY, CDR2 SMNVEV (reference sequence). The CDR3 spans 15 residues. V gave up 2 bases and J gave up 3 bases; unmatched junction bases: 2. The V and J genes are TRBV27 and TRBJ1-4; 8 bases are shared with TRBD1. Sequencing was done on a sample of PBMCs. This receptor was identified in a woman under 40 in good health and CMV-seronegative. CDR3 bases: TGTGCCAGCAGTTTAGGGGGACAGGCTAATGAAAAACTGTTTTTT. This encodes CASSLGGQANEKLFF. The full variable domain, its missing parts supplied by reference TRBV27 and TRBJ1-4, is EAQVTQNPRYLITVTGKKLTVTCSQNMNHEYMSWYRQDPGLGLRQIYYSMNVEVTDKGDVPEGYKVSRKEKRNFPLILESPSPNQTSLYFCASSLGGQANEKLFFGSGTQLSVL.